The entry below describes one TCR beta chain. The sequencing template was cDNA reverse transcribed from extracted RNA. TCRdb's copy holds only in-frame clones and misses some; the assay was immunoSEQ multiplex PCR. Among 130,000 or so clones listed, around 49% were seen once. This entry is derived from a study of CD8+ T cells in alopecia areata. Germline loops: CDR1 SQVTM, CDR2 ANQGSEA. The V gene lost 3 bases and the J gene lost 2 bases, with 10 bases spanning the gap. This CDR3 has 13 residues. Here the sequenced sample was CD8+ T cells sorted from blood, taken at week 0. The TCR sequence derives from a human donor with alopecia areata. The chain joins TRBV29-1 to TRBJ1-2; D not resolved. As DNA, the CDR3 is TGCAGCGTTGATGAGACGGGAAACTATGGCTACACCTTC. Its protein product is CSVDETGNYGYTF.